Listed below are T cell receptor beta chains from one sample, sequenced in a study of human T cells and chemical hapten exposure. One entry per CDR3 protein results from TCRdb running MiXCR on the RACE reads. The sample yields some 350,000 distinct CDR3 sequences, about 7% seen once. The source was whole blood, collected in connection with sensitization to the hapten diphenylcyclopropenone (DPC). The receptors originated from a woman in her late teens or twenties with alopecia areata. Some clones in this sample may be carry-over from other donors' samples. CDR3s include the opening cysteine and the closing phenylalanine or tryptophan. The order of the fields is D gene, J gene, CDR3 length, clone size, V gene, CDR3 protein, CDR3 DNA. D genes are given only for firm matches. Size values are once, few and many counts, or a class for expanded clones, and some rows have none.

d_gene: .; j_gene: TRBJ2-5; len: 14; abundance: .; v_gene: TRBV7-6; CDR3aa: CASSLSTSRETQYF; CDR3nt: TGTGCCAGCAGCCTGTCCACCTCCCGGGAGACCCAGTACTTC
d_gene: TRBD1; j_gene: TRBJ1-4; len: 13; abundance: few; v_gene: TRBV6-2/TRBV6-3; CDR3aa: CASRGQEDEKLFF; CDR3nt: TGTGCCAGCAGGGGACAGGAGGATGAAAAACTGTTTTTT
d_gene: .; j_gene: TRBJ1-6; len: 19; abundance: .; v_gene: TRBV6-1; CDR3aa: CASIPGTSNLSSYNSPLHF; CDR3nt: TGTGCCAGCATTCCCGGGACGTCCAACCTTAGCTCCTATAATTCACCCCTCCACTTT
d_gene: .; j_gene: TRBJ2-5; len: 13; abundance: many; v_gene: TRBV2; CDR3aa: CASSVEGQETQYF; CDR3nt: TGTGCCAGCAGTGTTGAGGGCCAAGAGACCCAGTACTTC
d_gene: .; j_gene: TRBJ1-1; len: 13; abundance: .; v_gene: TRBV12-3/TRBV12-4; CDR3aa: CASSRSQNTEAFF; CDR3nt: TGTGCCAGCAGCCGTTCCCAGAACACTGAAGCTTTCTTT
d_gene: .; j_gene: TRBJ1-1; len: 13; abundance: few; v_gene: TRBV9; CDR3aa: CASSAMRGSEAFF; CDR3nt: TGTGCCAGCAGCGCAATGAGGGGCTCTGAAGCTTTCTTT
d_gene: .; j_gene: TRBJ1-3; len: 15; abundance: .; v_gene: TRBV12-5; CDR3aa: CASALGGGLGNTIYF; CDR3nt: TGTGCTAGTGCCCTTGGGGGGGGCCTTGGAAACACCATATATTTT
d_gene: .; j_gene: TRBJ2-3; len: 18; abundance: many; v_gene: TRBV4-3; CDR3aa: CASSSPPLGSIKPDTQYF; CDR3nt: TGCGCCAGCAGCTCGCCCCCCCTAGGGTCTATAAAACCAGATACGCAGTATTTT
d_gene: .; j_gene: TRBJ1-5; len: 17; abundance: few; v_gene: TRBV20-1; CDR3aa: CSARIGQNSGGHQPQHF; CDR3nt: TGCAGTGCTAGAATCGGACAGAACAGTGGAGGTCATCAGCCCCAGCATTTT
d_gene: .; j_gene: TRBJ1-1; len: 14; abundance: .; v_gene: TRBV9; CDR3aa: CASSVGGGVTEAFF; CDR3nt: TGTGCCAGCAGCGTGGGTGGAGGGGTCACTGAAGCTTTCTTT
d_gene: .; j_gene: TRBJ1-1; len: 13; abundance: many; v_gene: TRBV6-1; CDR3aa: CASRLPGGDYAFF; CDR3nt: TGTGCCAGCAGGTTACCAGGTGGGGACTACGCTTTCTTT
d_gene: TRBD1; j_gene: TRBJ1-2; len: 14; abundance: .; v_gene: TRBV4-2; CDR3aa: CASSQTGTGYGYTF; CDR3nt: TGTGCCAGCAGTCAAACCGGGACAGGGTATGGCTACACCTTC
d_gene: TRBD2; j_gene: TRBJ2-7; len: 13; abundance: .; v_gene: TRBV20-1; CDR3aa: CSARGTSGGEQYF; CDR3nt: TGCAGTGCTAGAGGGACTAGCGGGGGCGAGCAGTACTTC
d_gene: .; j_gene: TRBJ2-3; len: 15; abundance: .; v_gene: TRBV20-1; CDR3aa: CSASRGGGRTDTQYF; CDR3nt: TGCAGTGCTAGTCGAGGGGGGGGACGCACAGATACGCAGTATTTT
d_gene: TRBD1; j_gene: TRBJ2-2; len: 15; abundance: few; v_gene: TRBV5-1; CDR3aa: CASSLGGAKSGELFF; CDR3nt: TGCGCCAGCAGCTTAGGGGGCGCAAAGTCCGGGGAGCTGTTTTTT
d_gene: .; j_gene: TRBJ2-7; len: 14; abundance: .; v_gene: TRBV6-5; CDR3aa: CASRRVDSSCEQYF; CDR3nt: TGTGCCAGCAGGCGCGTGGACAGCTCCTGCGAGCAGTACTTC
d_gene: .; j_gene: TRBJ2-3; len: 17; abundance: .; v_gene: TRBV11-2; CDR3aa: CASSSLRGNRRRDTQYF; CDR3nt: TGTGCCAGCAGCTCCCTTCGCGGGAACCGTCGCAGAGATACGCAGTATTTT
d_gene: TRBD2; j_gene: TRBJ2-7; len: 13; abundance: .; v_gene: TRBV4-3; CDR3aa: CASSKGRAYEQYF; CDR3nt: TGCGCCAGCAGCAAAGGGAGGGCATACGAGCAGTACTTC
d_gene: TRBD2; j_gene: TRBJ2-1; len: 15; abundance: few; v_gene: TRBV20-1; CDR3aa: CSARDSGGIYNEQFF; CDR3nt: TGCAGTGCTAGGGACTCGGGGGGTATCTACAATGAGCAGTTCTTC
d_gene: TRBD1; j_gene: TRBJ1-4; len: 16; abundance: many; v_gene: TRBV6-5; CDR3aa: CASSLAMDRVEEKLFF; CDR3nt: TGTGCCAGCAGCCTAGCTATGGACAGGGTCGAAGAAAAACTGTTTTTT
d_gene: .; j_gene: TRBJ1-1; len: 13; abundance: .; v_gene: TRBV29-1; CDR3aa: CSHIGQLNTEAFF; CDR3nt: TGCAGCCATATCGGACAGCTGAACACTGAAGCTTTCTTT
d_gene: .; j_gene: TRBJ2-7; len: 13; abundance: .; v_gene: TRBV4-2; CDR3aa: CASSQDQGFEQYF; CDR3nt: TGTGCCAGCAGCCAAGATCAGGGATTCGAGCAGTACTTC
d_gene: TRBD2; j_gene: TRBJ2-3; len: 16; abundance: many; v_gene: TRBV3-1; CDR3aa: CASTQLTSGRGDTQYF; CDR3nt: TGTGCCAGCACCCAACTGACTAGCGGGAGAGGTGATACGCAGTATTTT
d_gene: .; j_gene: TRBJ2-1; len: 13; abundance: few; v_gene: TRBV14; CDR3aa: CASSQEGASDGFF; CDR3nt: TGTGCCAGCAGCCAAGAGGGGGCTAGCGATGGATTCTTC
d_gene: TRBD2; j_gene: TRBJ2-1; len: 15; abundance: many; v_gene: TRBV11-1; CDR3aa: CASSFTSGGAHEQFF; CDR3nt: TGTGCCAGCAGCTTTACTAGCGGGGGGGCCCATGAGCAGTTCTTC
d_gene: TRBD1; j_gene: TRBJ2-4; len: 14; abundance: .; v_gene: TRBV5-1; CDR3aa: CASSYGTGEDIQYF; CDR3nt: TGCGCCAGCAGCTACGGGACAGGGGAAGACATTCAGTACTTC
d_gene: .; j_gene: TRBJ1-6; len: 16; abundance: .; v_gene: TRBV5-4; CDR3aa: CASSLGRSSYNSPLHF; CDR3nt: TGTGCCAGCAGCTTGGGAAGGAGCTCCTATAATTCACCCCTCCACTTT
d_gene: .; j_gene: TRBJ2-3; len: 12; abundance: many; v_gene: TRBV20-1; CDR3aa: CSAITRSDTQYF; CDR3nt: TGCAGTGCTATTACGCGATCTGATACGCAGTATTTT